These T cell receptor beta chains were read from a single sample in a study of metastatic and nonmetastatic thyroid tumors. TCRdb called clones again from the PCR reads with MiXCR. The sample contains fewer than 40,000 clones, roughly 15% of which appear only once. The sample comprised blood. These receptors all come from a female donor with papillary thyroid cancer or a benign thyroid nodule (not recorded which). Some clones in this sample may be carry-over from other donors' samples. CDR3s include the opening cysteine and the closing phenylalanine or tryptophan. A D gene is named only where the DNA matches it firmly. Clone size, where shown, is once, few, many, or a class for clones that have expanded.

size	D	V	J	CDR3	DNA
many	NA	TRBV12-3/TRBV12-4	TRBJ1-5	CASRVDSNQPQHF	TGTGCCAGCAGGGTCGATAGCAATCAGCCCCAGCATTTT
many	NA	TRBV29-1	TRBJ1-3	CSAGFGGNTIYF	TGCAGCGCGGGATTTGGTGGAAACACCATATATTTT
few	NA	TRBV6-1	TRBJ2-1	CASSERGGWGSYNEQFF	TGTGCCAGCAGTGAACGCGGGGGCTGGGGCTCCTACAATGAGCAGTTCTTC
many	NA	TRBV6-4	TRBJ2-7	CASSVSTDSYEQYF	TGTGCCAGCAGTGTGAGCACTGACTCCTACGAGCAGTACTTC
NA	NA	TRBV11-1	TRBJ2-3	CASSLAAPSVTTDTQYF	TGTGCCAGCAGCTTAGCGGCTCCTAGCGTGACCACAGATACGCAGTATTTT
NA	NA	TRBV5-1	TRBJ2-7	CASSLRGATYEQYF	TGCGCCAGCAGCTTGCGCGGGGCCACCTACGAGCAGTACTTC
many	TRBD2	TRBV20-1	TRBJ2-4	CSASSGRNIQYF	TGCAGTGCTAGTAGCGGGAGAAACATTCAGTACTTC
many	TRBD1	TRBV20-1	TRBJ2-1	CSARPSGQGTPKQFF	TGCAGTGCTAGACCATCCGGACAGGGTACCCCCAAGCAGTTCTTC
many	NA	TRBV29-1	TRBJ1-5	CSVAEGRRQPQHF	TGCAGCGTAGCCGAGGGGCGCCGTCAGCCCCAGCATTTT
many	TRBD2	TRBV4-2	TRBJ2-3	CASSQDGAGQREADTQYF	TGTGCCAGCAGCCAAGATGGAGCCGGGCAGCGGGAGGCAGATACGCAGTATTTT
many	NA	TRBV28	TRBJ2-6	CASGDNSPGANVLTF	TGTGCCAGCGGGGACAATTCTCCTGGGGCCAACGTCCTGACTTTC
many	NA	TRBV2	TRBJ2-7	CASRGDFYEQYF	TGTGCCAGCAGGGGGGACTTCTACGAGCAGTACTTC
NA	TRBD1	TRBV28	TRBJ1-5	CASIPGTGELKPQHF	TGTGCCAGCATCCCCGGGACAGGAGAGTTAAAGCCCCAGCATTTT
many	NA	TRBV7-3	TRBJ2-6	CASSAEKAGLGANVLTF	TGTGCCAGCAGCGCCGAAAAGGCAGGGTTGGGGGCCAACGTCCTGACTTTC
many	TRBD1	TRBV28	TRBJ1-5	CASRYTGEYQPQHF	TGTGCCAGCAGGTACACAGGGGAGTATCAGCCCCAGCATTTT
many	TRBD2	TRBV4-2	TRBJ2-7	CASSQGSPGAGVVEQYF	TGTGCCAGCAGCCAAGGATCCCCGGGAGCGGGGGTTGTCGAGCAGTACTTC
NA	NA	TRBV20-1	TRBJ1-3	CSDQGHGNTIYF	TGCAGTGATCAGGGTCATGGAAACACCATATATTTT
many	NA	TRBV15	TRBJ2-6	CATSRANTGANVLTF	TGTGCCACCAGCCGAGCTAATACTGGGGCCAACGTCCTGACTTTC
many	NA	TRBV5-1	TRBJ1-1	CASSMGPITNTEAFF	TGCGCCAGCAGCATGGGACCGATTACGAACACTGAAGCTTTCTTT
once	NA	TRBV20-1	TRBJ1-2	CSARETVKVYTF	TGCAGTGCTAGAGAAACGGTAAAGGTCTACACCTTC
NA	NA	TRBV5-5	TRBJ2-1	CASSPRDVYNEQFF	TGCGCCAGCAGCCCCCGGGACGTCTACAATGAGCAGTTCTTC
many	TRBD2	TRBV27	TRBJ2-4	CASRTAGVAKNIQYF	TGTGCCAGCAGAACAGCGGGGGTGGCCAAAAACATTCAGTACTTC
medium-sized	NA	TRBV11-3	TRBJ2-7	CASSLSGAYEQYF	TGTGCCAGCAGCTTATCGGGGGCCTACGAGCAGTACTTC
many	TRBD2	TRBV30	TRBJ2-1	CAWSVSLAGGNEQFF	TGTGCCTGGAGTGTAAGCCTAGCGGGAGGCAATGAGCAGTTCTTC
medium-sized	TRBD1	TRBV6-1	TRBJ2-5	CASSEFSGGGETQYF	TGTGCCAGCAGCGAGTTTTCAGGGGGCGGGGAGACCCAGTACTTC
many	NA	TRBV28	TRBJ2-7	CASSLSAVSEQYF	TGTGCCAGCAGTTTATCGGCTGTGTCGGAGCAGTACTTC
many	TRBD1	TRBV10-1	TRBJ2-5	CASSERRTGVKTQYF	TGCGCCAGCAGTGAAAGGAGGACAGGGGTGAAGACCCAGTACTTC
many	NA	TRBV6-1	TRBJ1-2	CASSPLSTWGDGYTF	TGTGCCAGCAGTCCCCTCTCAACGTGGGGTGATGGCTACACCTTC
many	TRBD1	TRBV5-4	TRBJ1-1	CASSLERGPLPDTEAFF	TGTGCCAGCAGCTTGGAAAGGGGGCCTTTACCGGACACTGAAGCTTTCTTT
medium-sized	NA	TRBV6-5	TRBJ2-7	CASSYPGAVDEQYF	TGTGCCAGCAGTTACCCGGGGGCCGTCGACGAGCAGTACTTC
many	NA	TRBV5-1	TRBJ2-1	CASSQGESYNEQFF	TGCGCCAGCTCACAAGGTGAGTCCTACAATGAGCAGTTCTTC
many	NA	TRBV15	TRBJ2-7	CATSARQGSGGEQYF	TGTGCCACCAGCGCCCGACAGGGGAGCGGGGGCGAGCAGTACTTC
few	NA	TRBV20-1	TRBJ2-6	CSARMGGQGGRGSNVLTF	TGCAGTGCTAGAATGGGCGGACAGGGTGGGAGGGGGTCCAACGTCCTGACTTTC
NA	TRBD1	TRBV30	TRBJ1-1	CAWRGQGQNTEAFF	TGTGCCTGGAGGGGACAGGGGCAGAACACTGAAGCTTTCTTT
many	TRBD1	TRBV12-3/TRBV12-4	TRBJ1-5	CASIKGGSASYSNQPQHF	TGTGCCAGCATCAAAGGGGGCAGCGCCTCTTATAGCAATCAGCCCCAGCATTTT
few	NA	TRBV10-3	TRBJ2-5	CAISAAETQYF	TGTGCCATCAGTGCCGCAGAGACCCAGTACTTC
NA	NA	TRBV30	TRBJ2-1	CAWSCTYNEQFF	TGTGCCTGGAGTTGTACCTACAATGAGCAGTTCTTC
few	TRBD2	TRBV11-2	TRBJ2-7	CASSFSLAGVEPYEQYF	TGTGCCAGCAGCTTCTCTTTAGCGGGGGTCGAACCCTACGAGCAGTACTTC
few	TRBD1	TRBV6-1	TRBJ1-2	CASSRDRVYGYTF	TGTGCCAGCAGTAGGGACAGGGTCTATGGCTACACCTTC
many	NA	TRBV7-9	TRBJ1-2	CASRQGSTNYGYTF	TGTGCCAGCAGGCAGGGATCAACTAACTATGGCTACACCTTC
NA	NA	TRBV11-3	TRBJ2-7	CASSLDGLCGGEQYF	TGTGCCAGCAGCCTCGACGGATTATGTGGTGGCGAGCAGTACTTC
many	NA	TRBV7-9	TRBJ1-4	CASSLDGGGEKLFF	TGTGCCAGCAGTCTCGATGGCGGGGGCGAAAAACTGTTTTTT
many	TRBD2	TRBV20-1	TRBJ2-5	CSAGGLTSGRREETQYF	TGCAGTGCTGGCGGGTTGACTAGCGGGAGGAGGGAAGAGACCCAGTACTTC
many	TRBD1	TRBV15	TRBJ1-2	CATASRDRVGGYTF	TGTGCCACCGCGTCCCGGGACAGGGTCGGTGGCTACACCTTC
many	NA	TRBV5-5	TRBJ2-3	CATTRGGTNTQYF	TGTGCCACCACCAGGGGCGGGACGAATACGCAGTATTTT
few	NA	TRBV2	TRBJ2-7	CATLARGGEQYF	TGTGCCACCCTAGCGAGAGGGGGGGAGCAGTACTTC
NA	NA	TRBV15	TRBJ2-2	CATSGTPWTGELFF	TGTGCCACCAGCGGGACCCCCTGGACCGGGGAGCTGTTTTTT
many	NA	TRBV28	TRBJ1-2	CASSLRTDYGYTF	TGTGCCAGCAGTTTAAGGACGGACTATGGCTACACCTTC
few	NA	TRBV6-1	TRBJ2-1	CASRRQRANYYNEQFF	TGTGCCAGCCGGAGGCAGCGGGCTAATTATTACAATGAGCAGTTCTTC
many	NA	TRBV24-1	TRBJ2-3	CATLGASAEDTQYF	TGTGCCACCCTGGGGGCTAGCGCCGAGGATACGCAGTATTTT